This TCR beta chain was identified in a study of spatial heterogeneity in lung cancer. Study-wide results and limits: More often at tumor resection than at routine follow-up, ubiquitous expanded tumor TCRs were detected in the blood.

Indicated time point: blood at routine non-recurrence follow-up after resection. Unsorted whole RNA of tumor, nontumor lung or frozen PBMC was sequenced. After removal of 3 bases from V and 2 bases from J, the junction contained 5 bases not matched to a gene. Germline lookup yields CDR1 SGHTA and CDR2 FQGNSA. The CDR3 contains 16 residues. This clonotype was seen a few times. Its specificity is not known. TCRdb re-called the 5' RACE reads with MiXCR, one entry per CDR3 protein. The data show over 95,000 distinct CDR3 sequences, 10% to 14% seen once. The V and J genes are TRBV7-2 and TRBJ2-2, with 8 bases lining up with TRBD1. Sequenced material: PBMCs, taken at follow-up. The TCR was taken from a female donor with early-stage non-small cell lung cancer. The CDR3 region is CASSLAGTGNTGELFF. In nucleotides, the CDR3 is TGTGCCAGCAGCTTGGCCGGGACAGGAAACACCGGGGAGCTGTTTTTT.